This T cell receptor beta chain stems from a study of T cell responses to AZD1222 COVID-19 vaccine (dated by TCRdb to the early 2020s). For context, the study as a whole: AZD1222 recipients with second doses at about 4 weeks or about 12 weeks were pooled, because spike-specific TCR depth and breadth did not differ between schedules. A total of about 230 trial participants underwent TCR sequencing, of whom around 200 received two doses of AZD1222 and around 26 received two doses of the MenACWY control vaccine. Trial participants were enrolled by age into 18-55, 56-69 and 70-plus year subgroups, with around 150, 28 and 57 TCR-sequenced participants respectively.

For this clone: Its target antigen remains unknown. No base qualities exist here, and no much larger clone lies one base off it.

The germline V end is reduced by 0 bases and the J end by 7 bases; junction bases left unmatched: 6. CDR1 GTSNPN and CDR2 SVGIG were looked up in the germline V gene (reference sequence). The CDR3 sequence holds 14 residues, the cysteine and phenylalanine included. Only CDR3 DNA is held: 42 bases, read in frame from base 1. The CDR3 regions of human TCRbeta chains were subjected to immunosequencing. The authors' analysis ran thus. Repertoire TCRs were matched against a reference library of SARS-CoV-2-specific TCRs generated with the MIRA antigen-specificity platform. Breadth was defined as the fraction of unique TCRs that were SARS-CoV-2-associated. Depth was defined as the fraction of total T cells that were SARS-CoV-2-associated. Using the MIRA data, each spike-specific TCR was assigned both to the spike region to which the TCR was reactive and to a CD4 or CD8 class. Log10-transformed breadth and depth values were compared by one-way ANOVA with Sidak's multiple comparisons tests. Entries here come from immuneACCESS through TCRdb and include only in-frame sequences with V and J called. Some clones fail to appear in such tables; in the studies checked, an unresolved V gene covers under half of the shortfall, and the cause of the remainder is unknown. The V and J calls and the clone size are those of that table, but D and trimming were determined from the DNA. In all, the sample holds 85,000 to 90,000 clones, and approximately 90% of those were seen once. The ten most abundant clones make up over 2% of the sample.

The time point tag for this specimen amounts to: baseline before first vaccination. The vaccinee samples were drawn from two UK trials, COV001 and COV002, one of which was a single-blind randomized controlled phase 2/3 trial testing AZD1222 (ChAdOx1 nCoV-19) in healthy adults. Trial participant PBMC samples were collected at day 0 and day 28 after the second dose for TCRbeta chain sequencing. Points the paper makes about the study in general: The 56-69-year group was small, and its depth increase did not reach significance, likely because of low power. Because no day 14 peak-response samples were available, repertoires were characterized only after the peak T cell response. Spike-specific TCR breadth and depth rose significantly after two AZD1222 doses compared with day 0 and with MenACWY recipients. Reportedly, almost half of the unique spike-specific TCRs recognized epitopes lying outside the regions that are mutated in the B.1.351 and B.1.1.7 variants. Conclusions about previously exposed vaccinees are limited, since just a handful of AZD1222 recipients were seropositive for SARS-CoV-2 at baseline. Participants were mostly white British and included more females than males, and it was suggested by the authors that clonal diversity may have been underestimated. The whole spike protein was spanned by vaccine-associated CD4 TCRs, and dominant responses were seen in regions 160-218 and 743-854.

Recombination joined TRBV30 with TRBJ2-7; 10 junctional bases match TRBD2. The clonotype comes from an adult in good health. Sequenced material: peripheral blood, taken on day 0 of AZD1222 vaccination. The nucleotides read TGTGCCTGGAGTGTTGGGCTAGCGGGAGAGGAGCAGTACTTC. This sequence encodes CAWSVGLAGEEQYF.